These T cell receptor beta chains were read from a single sample in a study of early T cells in non-severe SARS-CoV-2 infection. TCRdb recomputed calls from the 5' RACE reads with MiXCR, one row per CDR3 protein. The sample carries some 49,000 distinct CDR3 sequences, around 4% recorded once. What was sequenced was whole blood. These receptors were collected from an adult who was a healthcare worker with PCR-confirmed SARS-CoV-2 infection or an uninfected control (not recorded which). Each CDR3 is given with its conserved first and last residue. Fields, in order: clone size, D gene, V gene, J gene, CDR3 protein, CDR3 DNA. A D gene is named only where the DNA matches it firmly. Rows give clone size only sometimes, using once, few, many, or a class for an expanded clone.

size: many; D: TRBD1; V: TRBV6-1; J: TRBJ2-3; CDR3: CASLRDRNTDTQYF; DNA: TGTGCCAGCCTCCGGGACAGGAACACAGATACGCAGTATTTT
size: few; D: TRBD1; V: TRBV19; J: TRBJ1-2; CDR3: CASSPKDRVYGYTF; DNA: TGTGCCAGTAGTCCCAAAGACAGGGTCTATGGCTACACCTTC
size: medium-sized; D: -; V: TRBV7-2; J: TRBJ1-5; CDR3: CASSPEGDQPQHF; DNA: TGTGCCAGCAGCCCGGAGGGAGATCAGCCCCAGCATTTT
size: few; D: -; V: TRBV18; J: TRBJ1-1; CDR3: CASSSTGPEAFF; DNA: TGTGCCAGCTCTTCGACAGGCCCTGAAGCTTTCTTT
size: many; D: -; V: TRBV7-9; J: TRBJ1-2; CDR3: CASSLTLSNYGYTF; DNA: TGTGCCAGCAGCTTAACACTTTCCAACTATGGCTACACCTTC
size: many; D: TRBD2; V: TRBV10-3; J: TRBJ2-7; CDR3: CAISESDQSGRPHEQYF; DNA: TGTGCCATCAGTGAGTCCGACCAGAGCGGGAGACCCCACGAGCAGTACTTC
size: many; D: TRBD2; V: TRBV19; J: TRBJ2-7; CDR3: CASRPTSGRAYEQYF; DNA: TGTGCCAGTAGACCTACTAGCGGGAGGGCCTACGAGCAGTACTTC
size: many; D: TRBD1; V: TRBV12-3/TRBV12-4; J: TRBJ2-2; CDR3: CASSFLTGLGTGELFF; DNA: TGTGCCAGCAGTTTTCTGACAGGGCTTGGCACCGGGGAGCTGTTTTTT
size: few; D: -; V: TRBV7-9; J: TRBJ2-5; CDR3: CASTLQETQYF; DNA: TGTGCCAGCACCCTCCAAGAGACCCAGTACTTC
size: many; D: -; V: TRBV14; J: TRBJ2-1; CDR3: CASSPLWGATYNEQFF; DNA: TGTGCCAGCAGCCCCCTGTGGGGGGCTACCTACAATGAGCAGTTCTTC
size: many; D: TRBD2; V: TRBV7-3; J: TRBJ2-1; CDR3: CASSLYPATSGRRNEQFF; DNA: TGTGCCAGCAGCTTATATCCCGCTACTAGCGGGAGGAGGAATGAGCAGTTCTTC
size: -; D: -; V: TRBV20-1; J: TRBJ2-7; CDR3: CSARDQRTSSYEQYF; DNA: TGCAGTGCTAGAGATCAACGGACAAGTTCCTACGAGCAGTACTTC
size: many; D: -; V: TRBV6-6; J: TRBJ1-5; CDR3: CASSWGVDQPQHF; DNA: TGTGCCAGCAGTTGGGGAGTGGATCAGCCCCAGCATTTT
size: many; D: -; V: TRBV30; J: TRBJ1-1; CDR3: CAWSVLPPLAEAFF; DNA: TGTGCCTGGAGTGTACTCCCGCCTTTGGCGGAAGCTTTCTTT
size: many; D: TRBD2; V: TRBV7-2; J: TRBJ2-7; CDR3: CASSSPSGWGEQYF; DNA: TGTGCCAGCAGCTCCCCTAGCGGCTGGGGGGAGCAGTACTTC
size: -; D: -; V: TRBV20-1; J: TRBJ2-3; CDR3: CSAPRFGVTDTQYF; DNA: TGCAGTGCCCCCAGATTCGGTGTCACAGATACGCAGTATTTT
size: many; D: -; V: TRBV29-1; J: TRBJ2-1; CDR3: CSAGGFGHNEQFF; DNA: TGCAGCGCTGGGGGTTTTGGTCACAATGAGCAGTTCTTC
size: many; D: TRBD1; V: TRBV11-3; J: TRBJ2-5; CDR3: CASSKRTGGDETQYF; DNA: TGTGCCAGCAGCAAACGGACAGGGGGCGATGAGACCCAGTACTTC
size: many; D: -; V: TRBV6-5; J: TRBJ2-7; CDR3: CASSSPGQQATYEQYF; DNA: TGTGCCAGCAGCTCACCCGGACAGCAAGCAACCTACGAGCAGTACTTC
size: many; D: TRBD2; V: TRBV5-4; J: TRBJ2-5; CDR3: CASSSPTSGRQETQYF; DNA: TGTGCCAGCAGCTCCCCGACTAGCGGACGCCAAGAGACCCAGTACTTC
size: many; D: TRBD1; V: TRBV3-1; J: TRBJ1-1; CDR3: CASSHSRNRGNTEAFF; DNA: TGTGCCAGCAGCCATTCCCGGAACAGGGGGAACACTGAAGCTTTCTTT
size: many; D: -; V: TRBV10-3; J: TRBJ1-2; CDR3: CAISPSSGRDGYTF; DNA: TGTGCCATCAGTCCCTCGTCGGGGAGAGATGGCTACACCTTC
size: many; D: -; V: TRBV11-2; J: TRBJ2-7; CDR3: CASSPYRNYEQYF; DNA: TGTGCCAGCAGCCCTTATAGAAACTACGAGCAGTACTTC
size: many; D: -; V: TRBV3-1; J: TRBJ2-1; CDR3: CASSVQRGNEQFF; DNA: TGTGCCAGCAGCGTACAAAGAGGCAATGAGCAGTTCTTC
size: few; D: -; V: TRBV15; J: TRBJ1-1; CDR3: CATSSAGNTEAFF; DNA: TGTGCCACCAGCAGCGCAGGGAACACTGAAGCTTTCTTT
size: many; D: TRBD1; V: TRBV19; J: TRBJ2-1; CDR3: CASMKVPGGSYNEQFF; DNA: TGTGCCAGTATGAAGGTCCCAGGGGGCTCCTACAATGAGCAGTTCTTC
size: few; D: -; V: TRBV16; J: TRBJ1-2; CDR3: CASSQSSGDRGYTF; DNA: TGTGCCAGCAGCCAATCTTCCGGCGATCGGGGCTACACCTTC
size: -; D: -; V: TRBV7-2; J: TRBJ2-3; CDR3: CASSLGKHTDTQYF; DNA: TGTGCCAGCAGCTTAGGGAAACACACAGATACGCAGTATTTT
size: many; D: TRBD1; V: TRBV20-1; J: TRBJ2-7; CDR3: CSARWTGLPGSGQYF; DNA: TGCAGTGCTAGATGGACAGGACTTCCCGGGTCAGGGCAGTACTTC
size: -; D: -; V: TRBV5-1; J: TRBJ2-1; CDR3: CASSFGPPSSYNEQFF; DNA: TGCGCCAGCAGCTTTGGACCTCCTAGCTCCTACAATGAGCAGTTCTTC
size: -; D: -; V: TRBV30; J: TRBJ2-5; CDR3: CAWSEGGQETQYF; DNA: TGTGCCTGGAGTGAGGGGGGGCAAGAGACCCAGTACTTC
size: many; D: -; V: TRBV12-5; J: TRBJ2-1; CDR3: CASSRTLYNEQFF; DNA: TGTGCTTCTTCAAGGACTCTCTACAATGAGCAGTTCTTC